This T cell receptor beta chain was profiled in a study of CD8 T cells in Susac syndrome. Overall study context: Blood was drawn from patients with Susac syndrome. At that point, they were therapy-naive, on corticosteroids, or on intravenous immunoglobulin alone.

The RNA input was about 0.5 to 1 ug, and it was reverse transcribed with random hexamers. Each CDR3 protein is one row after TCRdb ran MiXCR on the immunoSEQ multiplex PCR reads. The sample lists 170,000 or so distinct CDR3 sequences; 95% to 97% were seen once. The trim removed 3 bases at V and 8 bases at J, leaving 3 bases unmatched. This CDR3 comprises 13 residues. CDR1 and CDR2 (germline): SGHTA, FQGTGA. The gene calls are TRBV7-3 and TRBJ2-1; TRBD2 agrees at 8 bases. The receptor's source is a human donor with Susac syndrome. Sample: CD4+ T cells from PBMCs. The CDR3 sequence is CASSFGRGDEQFF. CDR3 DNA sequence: TGTGCCAGCAGCTTCGGGAGGGGTGATGAGCAGTTCTTC.